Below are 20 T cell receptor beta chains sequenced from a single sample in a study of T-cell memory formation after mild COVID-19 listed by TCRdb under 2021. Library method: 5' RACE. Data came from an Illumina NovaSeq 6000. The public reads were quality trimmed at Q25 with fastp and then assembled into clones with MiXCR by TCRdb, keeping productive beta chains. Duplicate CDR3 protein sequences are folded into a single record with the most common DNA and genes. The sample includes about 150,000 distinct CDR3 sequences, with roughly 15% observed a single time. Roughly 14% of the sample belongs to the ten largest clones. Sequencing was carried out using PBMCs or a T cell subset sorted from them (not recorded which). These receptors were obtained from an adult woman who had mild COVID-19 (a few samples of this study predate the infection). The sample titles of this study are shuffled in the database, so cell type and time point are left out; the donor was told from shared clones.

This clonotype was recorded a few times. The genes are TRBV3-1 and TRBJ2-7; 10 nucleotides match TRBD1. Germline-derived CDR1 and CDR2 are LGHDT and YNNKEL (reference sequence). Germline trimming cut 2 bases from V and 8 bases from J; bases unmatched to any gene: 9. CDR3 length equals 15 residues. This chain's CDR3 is CASSQSTGTGVKQYF. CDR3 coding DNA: TGTGCCAGCAGCCAAAGTACCGGGACAGGGGTAAAGCAGTACTTC.

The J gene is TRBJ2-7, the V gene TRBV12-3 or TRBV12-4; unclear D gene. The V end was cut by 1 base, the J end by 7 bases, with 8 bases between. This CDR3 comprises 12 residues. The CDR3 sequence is CASSLGNSEQYF. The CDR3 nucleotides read TGTGCCAGCAGTTTAGGGAACAGTGAGCAGTACTTC.

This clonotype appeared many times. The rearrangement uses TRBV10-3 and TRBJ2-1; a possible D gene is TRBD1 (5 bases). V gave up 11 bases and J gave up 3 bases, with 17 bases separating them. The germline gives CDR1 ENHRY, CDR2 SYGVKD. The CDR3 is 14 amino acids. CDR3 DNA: TGTGCCGCCCTACCAGGGAAGGGCTACAATGAGCAGTTCTTC. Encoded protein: CAALPGKGYNEQFF.

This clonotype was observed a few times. DNA of the CDR3: TGTGCCAGCAGCTTATACGGGACTAGCGGGAGCGATGAGCAGTTCTTC. Translating gives CASSLYGTSGSDEQFF. V usage is TRBV7-9 and J usage is TRBJ2-1, with 14 bases lining up with TRBD2. The CDR3 covers 16 residues. CDR1 is SEHNR and CDR2 is FQNEAQ in the germline V gene (reference sequence). V dropped 2 bases and J dropped 8; count of bases not matched to a gene: 5.

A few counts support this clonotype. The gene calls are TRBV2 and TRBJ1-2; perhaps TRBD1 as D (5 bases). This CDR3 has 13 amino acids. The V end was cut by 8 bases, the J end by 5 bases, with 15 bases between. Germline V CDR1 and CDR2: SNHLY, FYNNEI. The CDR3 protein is CASVLLGPYGYTF. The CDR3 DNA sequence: TGTGCCAGCGTGCTGTTGGGGCCTTATGGCTACACCTTC.

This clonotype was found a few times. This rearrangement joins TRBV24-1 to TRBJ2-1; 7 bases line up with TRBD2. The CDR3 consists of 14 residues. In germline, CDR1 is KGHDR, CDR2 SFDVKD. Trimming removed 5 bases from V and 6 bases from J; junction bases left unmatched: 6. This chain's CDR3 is CATSARGGVNEQFF. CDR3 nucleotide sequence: TGTGCCACCAGTGCCCGCGGGGGAGTCAATGAGCAGTTCTTC.

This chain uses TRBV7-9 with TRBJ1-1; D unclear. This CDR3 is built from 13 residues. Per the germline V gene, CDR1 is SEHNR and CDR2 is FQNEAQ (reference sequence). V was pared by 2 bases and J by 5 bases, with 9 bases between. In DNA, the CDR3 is TGTGCCAGCAGCTTATCGAGGGAGACTGAAGCTTTCTTT. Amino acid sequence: CASSLSRETEAFF.

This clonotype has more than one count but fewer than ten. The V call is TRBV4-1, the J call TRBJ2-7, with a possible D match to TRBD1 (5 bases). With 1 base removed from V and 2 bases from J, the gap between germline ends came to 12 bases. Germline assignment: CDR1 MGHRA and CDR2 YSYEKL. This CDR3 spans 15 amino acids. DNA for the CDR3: TGCGCCAGCAGCCAAGGGCCCCAGGGTCCCTACGAGCAGTACTTC. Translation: CASSQGPQGPYEQYF.

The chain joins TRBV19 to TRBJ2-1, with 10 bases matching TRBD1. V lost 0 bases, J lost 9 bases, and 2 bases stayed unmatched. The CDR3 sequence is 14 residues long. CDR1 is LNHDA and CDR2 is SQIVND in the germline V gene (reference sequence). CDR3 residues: CASSIETGGGEQFF. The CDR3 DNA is TGTGCCAGTAGTATAGAGACAGGGGGCGGTGAGCAGTTCTTC.

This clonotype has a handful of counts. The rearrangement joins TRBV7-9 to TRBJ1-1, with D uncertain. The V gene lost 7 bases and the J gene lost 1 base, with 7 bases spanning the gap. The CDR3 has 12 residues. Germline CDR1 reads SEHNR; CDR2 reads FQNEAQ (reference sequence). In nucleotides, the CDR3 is TGTGCCAGCAATTACGGGAACACTGAAGCTTTCTTT. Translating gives CASNYGNTEAFF.

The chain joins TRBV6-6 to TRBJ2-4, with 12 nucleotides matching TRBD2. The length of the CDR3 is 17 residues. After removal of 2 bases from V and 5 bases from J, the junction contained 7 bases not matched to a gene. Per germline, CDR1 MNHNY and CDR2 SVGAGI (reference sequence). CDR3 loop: CASSYGASGGAQNIQYF. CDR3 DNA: TGTGCCAGCAGTTACGGGGCTAGCGGGGGGGCCCAAAACATTCAGTACTTC.

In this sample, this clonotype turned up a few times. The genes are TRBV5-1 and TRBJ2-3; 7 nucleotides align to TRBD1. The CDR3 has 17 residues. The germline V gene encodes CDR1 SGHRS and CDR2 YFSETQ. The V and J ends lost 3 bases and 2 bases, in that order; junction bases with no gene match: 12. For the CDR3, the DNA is TGCGCCAGCAGCTCCTTATCTGGGGACAGCTACACAGATACGCAGTATTTT. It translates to CASSSLSGDSYTDTQYF.

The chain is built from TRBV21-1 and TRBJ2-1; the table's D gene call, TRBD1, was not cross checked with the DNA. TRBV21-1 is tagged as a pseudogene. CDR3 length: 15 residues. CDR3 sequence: CASSPCPLNYNEQFF. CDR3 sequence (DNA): TGTGCCAGCAGCCCCTGTCCCCTAAACTACAATGAGCAGTTCTTC.

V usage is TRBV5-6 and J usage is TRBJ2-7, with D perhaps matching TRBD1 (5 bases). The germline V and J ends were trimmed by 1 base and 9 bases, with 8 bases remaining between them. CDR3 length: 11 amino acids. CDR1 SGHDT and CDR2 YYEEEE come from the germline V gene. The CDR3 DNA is TGTGCCAGCAGCTTGAGGACATCGCAGTACTTC. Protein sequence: CASSLRTSQYF.

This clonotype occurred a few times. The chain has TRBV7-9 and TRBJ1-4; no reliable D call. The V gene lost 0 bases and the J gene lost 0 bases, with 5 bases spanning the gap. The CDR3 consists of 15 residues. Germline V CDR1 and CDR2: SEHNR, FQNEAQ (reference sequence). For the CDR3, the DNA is TGTGCCAGCAGCTTAGCGGTAGCAACTAATGAAAAACTGTTTTTT. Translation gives CASSLAVATNEKLFF.

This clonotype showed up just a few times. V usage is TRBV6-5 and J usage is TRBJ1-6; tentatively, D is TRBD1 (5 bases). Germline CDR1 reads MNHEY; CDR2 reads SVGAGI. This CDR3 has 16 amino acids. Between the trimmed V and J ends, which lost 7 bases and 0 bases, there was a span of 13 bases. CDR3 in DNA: TGTGCCAGCATGGAAAGGGGCTTCTCCTATAATTCACCCCTCCACTTT. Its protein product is CASMERGFSYNSPLHF.

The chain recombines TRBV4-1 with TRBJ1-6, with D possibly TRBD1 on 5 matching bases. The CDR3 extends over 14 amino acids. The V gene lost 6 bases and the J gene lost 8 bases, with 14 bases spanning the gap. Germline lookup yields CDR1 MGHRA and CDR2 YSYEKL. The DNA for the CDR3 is TGCGCCAGCAGTCGTGGGGGACGAGATTCACCCCTCCACTTT. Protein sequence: CASSRGGRDSPLHF.

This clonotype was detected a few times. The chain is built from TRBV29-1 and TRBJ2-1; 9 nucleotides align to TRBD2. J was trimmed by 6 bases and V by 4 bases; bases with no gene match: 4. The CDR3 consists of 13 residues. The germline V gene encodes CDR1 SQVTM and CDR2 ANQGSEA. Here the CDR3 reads CSVALAGSNEQFF. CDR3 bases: TGCAGCGTTGCACTAGCGGGTAGCAATGAGCAGTTCTTC.

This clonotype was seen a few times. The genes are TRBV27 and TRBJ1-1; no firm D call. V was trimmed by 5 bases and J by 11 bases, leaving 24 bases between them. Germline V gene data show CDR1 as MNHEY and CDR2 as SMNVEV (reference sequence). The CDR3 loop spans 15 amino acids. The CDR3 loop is CASSPRPGSVSLAFF. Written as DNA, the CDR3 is TGTGCCAGCAGTCCCCGGCCGGGCTCCGTTTCCCTTGCTTTCTTT.

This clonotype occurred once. CDR3 DNA sequence: TGTGCCAGCAGGAACCTAGCGGGAGGGCCAAATGAGCAGTTCTTC. Translated: CASRNLAGGPNEQFF. The genes are TRBV2 and TRBJ2-1; 12 bases match TRBD2. V dropped 6 bases and J dropped 7; count of bases not matched to a gene: 7. The CDR3 sequence is 15 residues long. Germline CDR1 and CDR2: SNHLY and FYNNEI. Filled out from reference TRBV2 and TRBJ2-1, the complete variable domain reads EPEVTQTPSHQVTQMGQEVILRCVPISNHLYFYWYRQILGQKVEFLVSFYNNEISEKSEIFDDQFSVERPDGSNFTLKIRSTKLEDSAMYFCASRNLAGGPNEQFFGPGTRLTVL.